This TCR beta chain was sequenced for a study of shared clonotypes between healthy human individuals. Germline V gene sequence: CDR1 MDHEN, CDR2 SYDVKM. This CDR3 region has 13 residues. V was shortened by 4 bases and J by 8 bases, with 14 bases between the two germline ends. Here immunoSEQ multiplex PCR was the method, and the copy in TCRdb shows in-frame clones only, minus some. This sample carries roughly 1 million clones, under 80% of them seen once, and the ten largest clones take approximately 1.5%. The donors, all of them Caucasian adults, lived in Nashville, Tennessee. CD4+ cells underwent separation, giving CD45RA+ naive and CD45RA-negative memory subsets.

Material: memory CD4+ T cells sorted from blood. Indicated subset: CD45RA-negative fraction. The sequence was obtained from a man aged 18-30 years in good health. The J gene is TRBJ1-2, the V gene TRBV28, with no clear D. CDR3 nucleotide sequence: TGTGCCAGCAGTTACACGGCCGGGAGGGGCTACACCTTC. Its protein product is CASSYTAGRGYTF.